The present T cell receptor (beta chain) was sequenced within a study of T cell therapy after organ transplantation. As for the study in general: Expansion used a peptide pool of 30 HLA class I and II CMV epitopes. About 75% of the ten patients were clinical responders. Findings and limits, study-wide: Low CD8+ T cell yield possibly reduced coverage, hiding nonresponder expansions. Reconstitution after therapy seemingly combined transferred and product-undetected endogenous clonotypes.

Method: immunoSEQ multiplex PCR; TCRdb's copy keeps in-frame clones and lacks some. The repertoire holds about 18,000 clones, with around 86% as singletons. Indicated time point: 20-29 weeks after completion of therapy. V dropped 1 base and J dropped 0; count of bases not matched to a gene: 6. The CDR3 runs to 18 residues. Germline loops: CDR1 LGHNA, CDR2 YSLEER. This clone came up once. Its specificity is unknown. The sequence derives from a human patient who had received a solid organ transplant and had CMV disease. Some T cells may have come from the graft donor. The sequencing used CD8+ T cells from blood, collected after autologous CMV-specific T cell therapy. The chain recombines TRBV4-3 with TRBJ2-6; 7 nucleotides agree with TRBD1. The CDR3 DNA is TGCGCCAGCAGCCAAGTGACAGGGCCCTTCTCTGGGGCCAACGTCCTGACTTTC. Translating gives CASSQVTGPFSGANVLTF.